This TCR beta chain came from a study of memory CD4+ T cells and cytomegalovirus serostatus. Losses at the gene ends were 6 bases for V and 7 bases for J; bases not matched to a gene: 15. From germline, CDR1 is LNHDA and CDR2 SQIVND (reference sequence). The CDR3 has 16 residues. The sort gate was single viable CD3+CD4+CD8-CD45RO+ cells for memory CD4+ T cells. TCRdb keeps only in-frame clones here, not all; method: immunoSEQ multiplex PCR. This repertoire shows tens of thousands of clones, roughly 80% found once; its top ten account for roughly 0.8%. This receptor was identified in an adult in good health and CMV-seronegative. Sequenced sample: memory CD4+ T cells from blood. V usage is TRBV19 and J usage is TRBJ2-5; 9 positions match TRBD1. As DNA, the CDR3 is TGTGCCAGTAGCTGGAACACCGGGACAGGGAGGGGGACCCAGTACTTC. Its translation: CASSWNTGTGRGTQYF. Combining the CDR3 with reference TRBV19 and TRBJ2-5 gives the whole variable domain DGGITQSPKYLFRKEGQNVTLSCEQNLNHDAMYWYRQDPGQGLRLIYYSQIVNDFQKGDIAEGYSVSREKKESFPLTVTSAQKNPTAFYLCASSWNTGTGRGTQYFGPGTRLLVL.